This TCR beta chain was identified during a study of regulatory T cells in long-lasting Graves disease. Specified time point: newly diagnosed GD, antithyroid drugs for less than 3 months. PBMCs were the source of the RNA used for TCR sequencing. This clonotype has at least ten counts. V shed 6 bases and J shed 3 bases, with 12 bases lying between them. The CDR3 is 14 residues long. Arm-PCR of CDR3 regions and iRepertoire HTBI primers were the basis on which TCR beta libraries were built. TCRdb re-called the multiplex PCR reads with MiXCR, one entry per CDR3 protein. This table holds some 600,000 distinct CDR3 sequences, about 16% found once. These data were also filed under a second study, of T cells in Graves' hyperthyroidism and ophthalmopathy. That study reports: When ophthalmopathy did not progress within 18 months, Graves' hyperthyroidism was considered stable. Those patients with uncontrolled infection, other autoimmune disease, pregnancy or lactation were excluded. Primed by the HTBI set, a first-round RT-PCR was run on the TCR CDR3. Most clonotypes expanded in the thyroid (above 0.001) were also present in blood.

The TCR originated in a man between 18 and 29 years old with Graves disease. The starting material was peripheral blood mononuclear cells (PBMCs), obtained at new diagnosis, from a patient treated with antithyroid drugs. The chain has TRBV12-3 or TRBV12-4 and TRBJ1-5; no reliable D call. CDR3 DNA: TGTGCCAGCAGCCCGGGCCTTACCAATCAGCCCCAGCATTTT. It is translated as CASSPGLTNQPQHF.